Listed below are T cell receptor beta chains from one sample, sequenced in a study of blood T cell repertoires in COVID-19. Repertoires were generated with immunoSEQ multiplex PCR, while TCRdb's copy carries only in-frame clones and drops some. The sample holds more than 130,000 clones, almost 90% seen once. The sample consisted of peripheral blood. All receptors come from a man between 50 and 59 years old with active or convalescent COVID-19. The CDR3 runs from the conserved cysteine through the conserved F or W. D genes are given only for firm matches. Part of the rows lack a size; the others show once, few, many or a class for expanded clones.

D gene,J gene,V gene,clone size,CDR3 protein,CDR3 DNA
TRBD1,TRBJ1-1,TRBV6-5,NA,CASTRTWTGLLEAFF,TGTGCCAGCACCCGAACGTGGACAGGGCTTCTTGAAGCTTTCTTT
TRBD1,TRBJ2-1,TRBV25-1,once,CASSPGTVYNEQFF,TGTGCCAGCAGTCCCGGGACAGTCTACAATGAGCAGTTCTTC
NA,TRBJ2-7,TRBV27,NA,CASSLRARGHEQYF,TGTGCCAGCAGTTTAAGGGCCCGGGGTCACGAGCAGTACTTC
NA,TRBJ1-6,TRBV15,NA,CATKQGRNSPLHF,TGTGCCACCAAGCAGGGCCGAAATTCACCCCTCCACTTT
TRBD2,TRBJ2-1,TRBV5-4,NA,CASSSLAGGREQFF,TGTGCCAGCAGCTCACTAGCGGGAGGAAGAGAGCAGTTCTTC
NA,TRBJ1-5,TRBV6-5,NA,CASSYRQNQPQHF,TGTGCCAGCAGTTACCGACAGAATCAGCCCCAGCATTTT
NA,TRBJ1-1,TRBV13,NA,CASSFPRGGRTEAFF,TGTGCCAGCAGCTTTCCCCGGGGGGGGAGGACTGAAGCTTTCTTT
TRBD1,TRBJ1-1,TRBV28,NA,CASSFGTAKIGAFF,TGTGCCAGCAGTTTCGGGACAGCAAAAATCGGGGCTTTCTTT
NA,TRBJ2-7,TRBV19,NA,CASSLADSQQYF,TGTGCCAGTAGTCTGGCGGATTCCCAGCAGTACTTC
TRBD1,TRBJ1-5,TRBV5-6,NA,CASSLGTAINQPQHF,TGTGCCAGCAGCCTTGGGACAGCGATTAATCAGCCCCAGCATTTT
NA,TRBJ2-5,TRBV11-2,NA,CASSPLISRGKAETQYF,TGTGCCAGCAGCCCATTAATCTCGCGGGGCAAGGCAGAGACCCAGTACTTC
NA,TRBJ1-1,TRBV11-2,NA,CASSRRPQDPEAFF,TGTGCCAGCAGCCGCCGGCCCCAGGATCCTGAAGCTTTCTTT
NA,TRBJ1-2,TRBV28,NA,CASSLLQGVLYGYTF,TGTGCCAGCAGTTTATTACAAGGGGTACTCTATGGCTACACCTTC
NA,TRBJ1-2,TRBV5-1,NA,CASSLSEANYGYTF,TGCGCCAGCAGCTTGAGCGAAGCTAACTATGGCTACACCTTC
NA,TRBJ2-6,TRBV25-1,NA,CASSDLGTWAGANVLTF,TGTGCCAGCAGTGATTTGGGGACATGGGCTGGGGCCAACGTCCTGACTTTC
NA,TRBJ1-5,TRBV9,NA,CASSTGFEGNQPQHF,TGTGCCAGCAGCACGGGATTCGAGGGCAATCAGCCCCAGCATTTT
TRBD1,TRBJ2-7,TRBV7-6,NA,CASSLVRQGVNEQYF,TGTGCCAGCAGCTTAGTTCGACAGGGTGTCAACGAGCAGTACTTC
NA,TRBJ2-5,TRBV7-2,NA,CASSLGGGAETQYF,TGTGCCAGCAGCTTAGGGGGTGGGGCAGAGACCCAGTACTTC
TRBD2,TRBJ2-3,TRBV11-2,NA,CASSLKLAGGGDTQYF,TGTGCCAGCAGCTTAAAGCTAGCGGGAGGTGGAGATACGCAGTATTTT
NA,TRBJ1-2,TRBV10-3,NA,CAISESGDGYTF,TGTGCCATCAGTGAGTCCGGGGATGGCTACACCTTC
TRBD2,TRBJ2-3,TRBV19,NA,CASSIDPAGASDTQYF,TGTGCCAGTAGTATAGATCCGGCGGGAGCGTCAGATACGCAGTATTTT
TRBD1,TRBJ2-7,TRBV27,NA,CASSHPRRGLYEQYF,TGTGCCAGCAGCCACCCCCGCAGGGGGCTGTACGAGCAGTACTTC
NA,TRBJ1-5,TRBV14,NA,CASSQDRQPQHF,TGTGCCAGCAGCCAAGATCGTCAGCCCCAGCATTTT
NA,TRBJ1-2,TRBV4-2,NA,CASSRAIGNYGYTF,TGTGCCAGCAGCCGGGCGATAGGTAACTATGGCTACACCTTC
TRBD1,TRBJ2-5,TRBV7-9,NA,CASSLLGQTQETQYF,TGTGCCAGCAGCTTATTGGGACAGACCCAAGAGACCCAGTACTTC
NA,TRBJ2-5,TRBV24-1,NA,CATRGVATETQYF,TGTGCCACCAGAGGAGTAGCTACGGAGACCCAGTACTTC
NA,TRBJ1-3,TRBV12-3/TRBV12-4,few,CASSFVSGNTIYF,TGTGCCAGCAGTTTCGTCTCTGGAAACACCATATATTTT
NA,TRBJ2-3,TRBV4-2,once,CASSQDPSLGVTQYF,TGTGCCAGCAGCCAAGATCCCTCACTCGGAGTTACGCAGTATTTT
TRBD1,TRBJ1-5,TRBV5-6,many,CASTQGGNQPQHF,TGTGCCAGCACCCAGGGGGGCAATCAGCCCCAGCATTTT
NA,TRBJ2-6,TRBV27,NA,CASSLDLAPGNGANVLTF,TGTGCCAGCAGTCTAGATCTCGCCCCGGGAAATGGGGCCAACGTCCTGACTTTC
NA,TRBJ2-2,TRBV10-3,NA,CAIQGQGGTGELFF,TGTGCCATCCAAGGGCAGGGTGGGACCGGGGAGCTGTTTTTT
NA,TRBJ1-2,TRBV29-1,NA,CSVGGANYGYTF,TGCAGCGTTGGGGGGGCTAACTATGGCTACACCTTC
NA,TRBJ1-1,TRBV9,NA,CASSVAGPSNEAFF,TGTGCCAGCAGCGTAGCAGGGCCCTCTAACGAAGCTTTCTTT
NA,TRBJ2-7,TRBV11-3,NA,CASSLGPMIQGYEQYF,TGTGCCAGCAGCTTAGGGCCGATGATACAGGGTTACGAGCAGTACTTC
NA,TRBJ2-5,TRBV11-2,NA,CASSPGFGETQYF,TGTGCCAGCAGCCCAGGGTTTGGAGAGACCCAGTACTTC
NA,TRBJ2-5,TRBV15,NA,CATSIRTLTGETQYF,TGTGCCACCAGCATACGGACCCTCACAGGGGAGACCCAGTACTTC
TRBD1,TRBJ1-1,TRBV3-1/TRBV3-2,once,CASSPTGGASGTEAFF,TGTGCCAGCAGCCCAACAGGGGGCGCTTCGGGGACTGAAGCTTTCTTT
TRBD1,TRBJ1-5,TRBV5-6,NA,CASSFWTGSLSNQPQHF,TGTGCCAGCAGCTTTTGGACAGGGTCGCTTAGCAATCAGCCCCAGCATTTT
TRBD2,TRBJ2-2,TRBV5-1,NA,CASSLEGWAGGPTGELFF,TGCGCCAGCAGCTTGGAAGGATGGGCGGGAGGGCCGACCGGGGAGCTGTTTTTT
NA,TRBJ2-1,TRBV20-1,NA,CSASRSSYNEQFF,TGCAGTGCTAGTAGGAGCTCCTACAATGAGCAGTTCTTC
NA,TRBJ1-5,TRBV19,NA,CASSTSQGVRGKPQHF,TGTGCCAGTAGTACTTCACAGGGTGTGAGGGGGAAGCCCCAGCATTTT
NA,TRBJ2-3,TRBV24-1,once,CATSDLPAIRTDTDTQYF,TGTGCCACCAGTGATTTGCCGGCAATCCGGACAGACACAGATACGCAGTATTTT
TRBD1,TRBJ1-1,TRBV5-1,NA,CASSRDRGDTEAFF,TGCGCCAGCAGCAGAGACAGGGGGGACACTGAAGCTTTCTTT
NA,TRBJ1-6,TRBV28,NA,CASSFSQGNSPLHF,TGTGCCAGCAGTTTTTCACAGGGCAATTCACCCCTCCACTTT
TRBD1,TRBJ2-7,TRBV4-1,NA,CASSRGQGAYEQYF,TGCGCCAGCAGTCGCGGACAGGGGGCTTACGAGCAGTACTTC
NA,TRBJ1-5,TRBV19,NA,CASSYFVTGNQPQHF,TGTGCCAGTAGTTACTTCGTAACAGGGAATCAGCCCCAGCATTTT
NA,TRBJ1-6,TRBV28,NA,CASSFPDSGWSPLHF,TGTGCCAGCAGCTTCCCCGACTCGGGATGGTCACCCCTCCACTTT
NA,TRBJ2-3,TRBV7-2,once,CASSLDDLTGTDTQYF,TGTGCCAGCAGCTTAGATGACTTAACTGGCACAGATACGCAGTATTTT
TRBD2,TRBJ2-5,TRBV19,once,CASSTGLAGLTQETQYF,TGTGCCAGTAGTACGGGACTAGCGGGCCTAACCCAAGAGACCCAGTACTTC
NA,TRBJ1-1,TRBV27,once,CASSLFGWGGTEAFF,TGTGCCAGCAGTTTATTCGGGTGGGGGGGCACTGAAGCTTTCTTT
NA,TRBJ2-2,TRBV30,NA,CAWQWPGTPGELFF,TGTGCCTGGCAGTGGCCCGGGACTCCCGGGGAGCTGTTTTTT
TRBD1,TRBJ1-5,TRBV15,NA,CATSRRDRPSPHQPQHF,TGTGCCACCAGCAGAAGGGACAGGCCAAGTCCTCATCAGCCCCAGCATTTT
NA,TRBJ2-3,TRBV9,NA,CASSVGAKDTDTQYF,TGTGCCAGCAGCGTAGGGGCAAAGGACACAGATACGCAGTATTTT
TRBD2,TRBJ2-5,TRBV3-1/TRBV3-2,NA,CASNGGRFQYF,TGTGCCAGCAATGGCGGGAGGTTTCAGTACTTC
TRBD1,TRBJ1-6,TRBV19,NA,CASRTDRGYSPLHF,TGTGCCAGTAGGACCGACAGGGGTTATTCACCCCTCCACTTT
NA,TRBJ1-6,TRBV15,NA,CATQETGRVSYNSPLHF,TGTGCCACCCAAGAGACAGGAAGGGTTTCCTATAATTCACCCCTCCACTTT
TRBD2,TRBJ2-1,TRBV27,NA,CASSSVAGGPYNEQFF,TGTGCCAGCAGTTCCGTAGCGGGAGGGCCTTACAATGAGCAGTTCTTC
NA,TRBJ1-5,TRBV7-2,NA,CASSLAFEGQPQHF,TGTGCCAGCAGCTTAGCGTTCGAGGGTCAGCCCCAGCATTTT